One sample yielded the 16 T cell receptor beta chains listed below, sequenced in a study of cytomegalovirus exposure and HLA in healthy donors. 60 Vbeta and 13 Jbeta primers were used in PCR. Libraries were prepared by immunoSEQ multiplex PCR; TCRdb keeps only in-frame clonotypes and omits some of them. Counted here are 210,000 or so clones, about 84% occurring once; the ten biggest clones make up around 1.4%. Specimen: PBMCs. These TCRs come from a human donor in good health.

The chain is built from TRBV19 and TRBJ2-7; maybe TRBD2 (6 bases). This CDR3 is 16 amino acids long. V lost 3 bases and J 1 base, leaving 16 bases between the germline ends. The germline V gene has CDR1 LNHDA and CDR2 SQIVND (reference sequence). CDR3 nucleotides: TGTGCCAGTAGTATTAGTGGGGGGAGCGGATCCTACGAGCAGTACTTC. Amino acid sequence: CASSISGGSGSYEQYF.

This clone has just one count. This rearrangement joins TRBV10-1 to TRBJ2-5, with a weak D call TRBD1 (6 bases). Germline loops: CDR1 WNHNN, CDR2 SYGVQD (reference sequence). Deletions cut 8 bases from V and 3 bases from J, with 13 bases between. The CDR3 is 13 amino acids. In DNA, the CDR3 is TGCGCCAGCGGCTGGGACATCGAAGAGACCCAGTACTTC. Translated: CASGWDIEETQYF.

The CDR3 nucleotides read TGTGCCAGCAGCGTAGGGGGGCTTCAATACAATGAGCAGTTCTTC. This sequence encodes CASSVGGLQYNEQFF. The V gene is TRBV9, the J gene TRBJ2-1; tentative D call: TRBD1 (6 bases). Trimming removed 0 bases at V and 4 bases at J, with 11 bases between. Germline-derived CDR1 and CDR2 are SGDLS and YYNGEE. The CDR3 sequence is 15 residues long.

V usage is TRBV4-2 and J usage is TRBJ2-3; 16 bases match TRBD2. The V gene's germline CDR1 is LGHNA and CDR2 YNFKEQ. Germline trimming cut 0 bases from V and 4 bases from J; bases unmatched to any gene: 10. The CDR3 runs to 20 residues. CDR3: CASSQDFAGLAGGGPDTQYF. The CDR3, as DNA: TGTGCCAGCAGCCAAGATTTCGCGGGACTAGCGGGAGGGGGCCCAGATACGCAGTATTTT.

As to this clone: One end of the junction does not line up with germline, which may come from a read error. J is TRBJ2-7 and V is TRBV7-7, with D possibly TRBD2 on 6 matching bases. Per the germline V gene, CDR1 is SSHAT and CDR2 is FNYEAQ (reference sequence). The CDR3 has 13 residues. CDR3 DNA: TGCATAGGGAGGAATATAACTTCCTACGAGCAGTACTTC. Its protein is CIGRNITSYEQYF.

This clone was recorded once. The gene calls are TRBV27 and TRBJ1-5; D is unclear. The CDR3 extends over 13 amino acids. Trimming left V 6 bases short and J 4 bases short, with 10 bases between. Germline values: CDR1 MNHEY, CDR2 SMNVEV (reference sequence). The chain's CDR3 is CASSRQRNQPQHF. The CDR3 DNA is TGTGCCAGCAGCCGCCAGCGTAATCAGCCCCAGCATTTT.

J is TRBJ1-2 and V is TRBV6-5; possible D gene TRBD1, 5 bases. V lost 5 bases, J lost 3 bases, and 13 bases lay in between. The germline CDR1 and CDR2 sequences are MNHEY and SVGAGI. This CDR3 spans 14 amino acids. CDR3 amino acids: CASSPQTVYYGYTF. The CDR3 nucleotides read TGTGCCAGCAGTCCTCAGACAGTCTACTATGGCTACACCTTC.

The V call is TRBV5-4, the J call TRBJ2-3; TRBD2 aligns across 12 bases. The trim removed 4 bases at V and 2 bases at J, leaving 14 bases unmatched. The length of the CDR3 is 19 residues. CDR1 is SGHNT, CDR2 YYREEE, per germline (reference sequence). The CDR3 nucleotides read TGTGCCAGCAGCGGGGGGGCCGGGACTAGCGGGCGGGACACAGATACGCAGTATTTT. Encoded protein: CASSGGAGTSGRDTDTQYF.

The V gene is TRBV28, the J gene TRBJ1-4; 8 bases fit TRBD1. This CDR3 has 17 amino acids. V shed 2 bases and J 7 bases; nucleotides not matched to a gene: 12. Germline V CDR1 and CDR2: MDHEN, SYDVKM. The chain's CDR3 is CASSLPPGAGGLEKLFF. As DNA, the CDR3 is TGTGCCAGCAGTTTACCCCCCGGGGCAGGGGGCCTTGAAAAACTGTTTTTT. The whole variable domain, filled in from reference TRBV28 and TRBJ1-4, reads DVKVTQSSRYLVKRTGEKVFLECVQDMDHENMFWYRQDPGLGLRLIYFSYDVKMKEKGDIPEGYSVSREKKERFSLILESASTNQTSMYLCASSLPPGAGGLEKLFFGSGTQLSVL.

In its sample, this clone was seen once. CDR3: CASSQGDRGYNSPLHF. The CDR3 coding sequence is TGCGCCAGCAGCCAAGGGGACAGGGGCTATAATTCACCCCTCCACTTT. The chain has TRBV4-3 and TRBJ1-6; 10 bases are shared with TRBD1. CDR1 and CDR2 from the germline V gene are LGHNA and YSLEER. This CDR3 region has 16 residues. The junction had 0 bases not matched to a gene; V was cut back by 1 base and J by 3 bases.

V is TRBV27 and J is TRBJ1-1, with D tentatively TRBD1 (5 bases). This CDR3 comprises 15 residues. V gave up 8 bases and J gave up 5 bases, with 21 bases separating them. The germline V gene encodes CDR1 MNHEY and CDR2 SMNVEV (reference sequence). CDR3: CASRSRAGVWTEAFF. CDR3 sequence (DNA): TGTGCCAGCCGGAGCAGGGCTGGCGTATGGACTGAAGCTTTCTTT.

The chain couples TRBV27 to TRBJ1-1; 7 bases map to TRBD1. CDR3 length: 15 amino acids. Trimming at V came to 5 bases and at J to 0 bases, leaving 6 bases not matched to a gene. Germline CDR1 reads MNHEY; CDR2 reads SMNVEV (reference sequence). DNA for the CDR3: TGTGCCAGCAGTCCATTCGGACAGGTGAACACTGAAGCTTTCTTT. Its protein is CASSPFGQVNTEAFF.

The V gene is TRBV6-5, the J gene TRBJ2-7; 9 bases align to TRBD1. CDR1 is MNHEY, CDR2 SVGAGI, per germline. J gave up 2 bases and V 4 bases, and 9 bases lay outside the gene matches. This CDR3 has 16 amino acids. The CDR3: CASSFRPGQGTYEQYF. The DNA for the CDR3 is TGTGCCAGCAGTTTTCGGCCGGGACAGGGTACCTACGAGCAGTACTTC.

This chain connects TRBV7-3 to TRBJ2-2; perhaps TRBD2 as D (5 bases). V gave up 5 bases and J gave up 1 base, with 11 bases separating them. Germline-derived CDR1 and CDR2 are SGHTA and FQGTGA. The CDR3 contains 15 residues. The DNA for the CDR3 is TGTGCCAGCAGCCCCTTCCGGGAGAACACCGGGGAGCTGTTTTTT. It yields the protein CASSPFRENTGELFF.

The chain uses TRBV4-1 and TRBJ2-1; 9 bases fit TRBD2. CDR3 length equals 14 residues. Germline assignment: CDR1 MGHRA and CDR2 YSYEKL. The V and J ends lost 5 bases and 5 bases, in that order; junction bases with no gene match: 4. The CDR3 region has the DNA TGCGCCAGCAGCTACATAGCGGGAGACAATGAGCAGTTCTTC. This sequence encodes CASSYIAGDNEQFF.

V gene TRBV29-1 combines with J gene TRBJ2-2; 11 bases fit TRBD1. There are 14 residues in the CDR3. The trim removed 8 bases at V and 7 bases at J, leaving 9 bases unmatched. Germline V gene sequence: CDR1 SQVTM, CDR2 ANQGSEA. The CDR3 bases are TGCAGCATATCCGGGACAGGGGGTGTCGGGGAGCTGTTTTTT. Translated, it gives CSISGTGGVGELFF.